A selection of T cell receptor beta chains follows, all from one sample in a study of vaccination and CD4 T cells after COVID-19. No cognate antigen is known for these TCRs. TCRdb re-called the PCR reads through MiXCR, storing one row per CDR3 protein. The repertoire has over 3,000 distinct CDR3 sequences, 20% to 25% of them found once; the top ten carry about 53%. The material sequenced was CD4+ T cells from blood, cultured in vitro, taken after SARS-CoV-2 vaccination. All receptors come from a human donor who had recovered from COVID-19. Both conserved end residues are part of each CDR3. D genes are given only for firm matches. Clone size is shown for a subset of rows, as once, few, many or a class of expanded clone.

-	TRBV30	TRBJ2-5	-	CAWKVQGQQETQYF	TGTGCCTGGAAAGTGCAGGGACAACAAGAGACCCAGTACTTC
few	TRBV19	TRBJ2-7	-	CASSSPGTPPYEQYF	TGTGCCAGTAGTTCACCCGGGACACCCCCCTACGAGCAGTACTTC
-	TRBV10-1	TRBJ2-1	-	CASSETGWNEQFF	TGCGCCAGCAGTGAGACAGGGTGGAATGAGCAGTTCTTC
-	TRBV5-1	TRBJ2-3	-	CASSFEGTDTQYF	TGCGCCAGCAGCTTCGAGGGGACAGATACGCAGTATTTT
few	TRBV20-1	TRBJ1-2	-	CSARDGTLGYTF	TGCAGTGCTAGAGATGGGACTCTTGGCTACACCTTC
few	TRBV7-9	TRBJ2-7	-	CASSRMSNSYEQYF	TGTGCCAGCAGCCGAATGAGTAATTCCTACGAGCAGTACTTC
medium-sized	TRBV7-9	TRBJ2-7	TRBD2	CASSSTSGGAYYEQYF	TGTGCCAGCAGCTCGACTAGCGGGGGGGCTTACTACGAGCAGTACTTC
-	TRBV4-1	TRBJ1-2	TRBD1	CASSPTGSPGQGARSYGYTF	TGCGCCAGCAGCCCCACCGGTTCCCCGGGACAGGGGGCGCGAAGCTATGGCTACACCTTC
many	TRBV10-3	TRBJ2-5	-	CAISERQSETQYF	TGTGCCATCAGTGAGCGTCAATCTGAGACCCAGTACTTC
few	TRBV27	TRBJ2-7	-	CASSLGPAYEQYF	TGTGCCAGCAGTCTGGGACCCGCCTACGAGCAGTACTTC
-	TRBV20-1	TRBJ2-5	TRBD2	CSAIMFRLAGQEAQYF	TGCAGTGCTATTATGTTCCGGCTAGCGGGGCAAGAGGCCCAGTACTTC
medium-sized	TRBV6-1	TRBJ2-1	TRBD2	CASSVGAGGHDEQFF	TGTGCCAGCAGTGTGGGGGCGGGGGGACACGATGAGCAGTTCTTC
medium-sized	TRBV15	TRBJ1-6	-	CATSSQGGNSPLHF	TGTGCCACCAGCAGTCAGGGTGGTAATTCACCCCTCCACTTT
few	TRBV11-1	TRBJ2-1	-	CASSLSGSYNEQFF	TGTGCCAGCAGCTTATCAGGGTCCTACAATGAGCAGTTCTTC
-	TRBV20-1	TRBJ1-3	-	CSARGGISGNTIYF	TGCAGTGCTCGCGGCGGGATCTCTGGAAACACCATATATTTT